These 11 T cell receptor beta chains came from one sample sequenced in a study of Graves' ophthalmopathy and Graves' hyperthyroidism. Amplification from RNA transcripts yielded the TCR beta CDR3 regions. Following a first-round RT-PCR that used HTBI primers, a second-round multiplex PCR was carried out. TCRdb called the multiplex PCR reads again in MiXCR, with one record for every CDR3 protein. Here the sample spans 400,000 or so distinct CDR3 sequences, 15% being singletons. The sequenced sample was peripheral blood. The source is a woman younger than 35 with stable Graves' hyperthyroidism.

This clonotype was detected ten times or more. The rearrangement uses TRBV24-1 and TRBJ2-5; 10 positions agree with TRBD1. CDR1 is KGHDR and CDR2 is SFDVKD in the germline V gene. Unmatched junction bases numbered 3, after V lost 1 base and J lost 2 bases. The CDR3 consists of 16 residues. CDR3 DNA: TGTGCCACCAGTGATTTAGGGGACAGGGGTCAAGAGACCCAGTACTTC. Encoded protein: CATSDLGDRGQETQYF.

This clonotype has at least ten counts. The chain joins TRBV6-2 or TRBV6-3 to TRBJ2-5, with 10 bases aligning to TRBD2. Trimming at V came to 1 base and at J to 5 bases, leaving 10 bases not matched to a gene. The CDR3 contains 17 residues. The V gene's germline CDR1 is MNHEY and CDR2 SVGEGT. The CDR3 loop is CASSYYTPGTSVETQYF. The CDR3 DNA sequence: TGTGCCAGCAGTTACTATACTCCCGGGACTAGCGTGGAGACCCAGTACTTC.

This clonotype occurred many times. The chain combines TRBV28 with TRBJ1-2, with 7 bases that match TRBD1. Germline CDR1 and CDR2: MDHEN and SYDVKM. The trim removed 4 bases at V and 5 bases at J, leaving 7 bases unmatched. This CDR3 is 14 amino acids long. CDR3 nucleotides: TGTGCCAGCAGTTCGACAGGGAGGGGTTATGGCTACACCTTC. It specifies CASSSTGRGYGYTF.

V is TRBV12-3 or TRBV12-4 and J is TRBJ2-2; 8 nucleotides match TRBD2. With 3 bases clipped from V and 5 bases from J, the junction kept 5 bases outside the gene matches. The CDR3 length is 15 residues. This CDR3 is CASSLYGRGTGELFF. The CDR3 nucleotides read TGTGCCAGCAGTTTGTACGGGAGGGGAACCGGGGAGCTGTTTTTT.

There are many counts of this clonotype. The gene calls are TRBV11-3 and TRBJ2-5, with D possibly being TRBD1 (5 bases). In germline, CDR1 is SGHNT, CDR2 YENEEA. V dropped 5 bases and J dropped 5 bases, with 15 bases sitting between them. This CDR3 is 14 amino acids long. The CDR3 sequence: CASSPDSMYETQYF. In DNA form, the CDR3 reads TGTGCCAGCAGCCCTGACAGCATGTACGAGACCCAGTACTTC.

The table lists this clonotype with a few counts. The chain employs TRBV20-1 and TRBJ1-6; 8 bases agree with TRBD1. In germline, CDR1 is DFQATT, CDR2 SNEGSKA (reference sequence). This CDR3 is built from 17 residues. Unmatched junction bases numbered 15, after V lost 5 bases and J lost 6 bases. DNA of the CDR3: TGCAGTGCTCGAAGGCAGTATCGGGACAGGTTTAATTCACCCCTCCACTTT. Translated, it gives CSARRQYRDRFNSPLHF.

The chain's CDR3 is CASSLGTTNTEAFF. CDR3 DNA: TGTGCCAGCAGTTTGGGGACAACGAACACTGAAGCTTTCTTT. The rearrangement joins TRBV12-3 or TRBV12-4 to TRBJ1-1, with D possibly TRBD1 on 6 matching bases. V lost 3 bases and J 1 base, leaving 9 bases between the germline ends. The CDR3 runs 14 residues.

This clonotype has just a few counts. The rearrangement links TRBV5-1 to TRBJ1-1; D is possibly TRBD1 (5 bases). The CDR3 totals 14 residues. V was trimmed by 1 base and J by 6 bases, leaving 13 bases between them. CDR1 and CDR2 (germline): SGHRS, YFSETQ. CDR3 in DNA: TGCGCCAGCAGCTTGAGGGGTGCGGCGGCTGAAGCTTTCTTT. It is translated as CASSLRGAAAEAFF.

This clonotype came up a few times. CDR3 amino acids: CASSLNRVLEGETQYF. The CDR3 bases are TGTGCCAGCAGCTTAAATAGGGTCCTCGAGGGAGAGACCCAGTACTTC. The chain has TRBV11-1 and TRBJ2-5, with D maybe TRBD2 (5 bases). The CDR3 has 16 residues. Trimming cost V 2 bases and J 4 bases, with 17 bases left between them. Germline CDR1 and CDR2: SGHAT and FQDESV (reference sequence).

The sample holds a few counts of this clonotype. The chain is built from TRBV19 and TRBJ1-2; D gene uncertain. The CDR3 extends over 11 amino acids. V shed 6 bases and J shed 3 bases, with 5 bases lying between them. CDR1 LNHDA and CDR2 SQIVND come from the germline V gene (reference sequence). In nucleotides, the CDR3 is TGTGCCAGTAGGGCAGACTATGGCTACACCTTC. Protein product: CASRADYGYTF.

V is TRBV24-1 and J is TRBJ1-2; D gene uncertain. The germline V and J ends were trimmed by 3 bases and 3 bases, with 13 bases remaining between them. Germline CDR1 is KGHDR and CDR2 is SFDVKD. This CDR3 comprises 15 residues. The CDR3 DNA reads TGTGCCACCAGTGATATCAGCAACTCCGACTATGGCTACACCTTC. It encodes CATSDISNSDYGYTF.